The sequence of this T cell receptor (beta chain) was determined in a study of identical twins. Study-wide points: Some out-of-frame alpha sequences were shared by twins, and these showed excess low generation probability. Within cord blood, abundant beta clonotypes carried fewer insertions, but memory repertoires showed no such trend.

Deletions cut 0 bases from V and 9 bases from J, with 22 bases between. The CDR3 spans 17 residues. Germline loops: CDR1 SGHRS, CDR2 YFSETQ. On this clonotype itself: Its antigen is not known.

A universal primer site was created by template switching, with the cDNA bearing unique molecular identifiers. TCRdb redid the calling of the 5' RACE reads with MiXCR, one entry per CDR3 protein. The sample shows hundreds of thousands of distinct CDR3 sequences, less than 7% of them seen only once. The donors were all healthy and Caucasian. This rearrangement joins TRBV5-1 to TRBJ2-1; TRBD1 is a possible D gene (6 bases). This TCR was sampled from a man aged 18 to 29 in good health. The sample taken for sequencing was naive T cells sorted from blood. The CDR3 DNA reads TGCGCCAGCAGCTTGGCCCTAATGGGGCAGGGGCTCTTTGAGCAGTTCTTC. This sequence encodes CASSLALMGQGLFEQFF.